This T cell receptor beta chain was sequenced in a study of CD8+CD57+ T cells in acquired aplastic anemia. Study summary: On average, sorted CD4+ and CD8+ cells gave roughly 3 ug of DNA.

Genomic DNA provided the template from which TCR beta VDJ and CDR3 profiles were obtained. TCRdb re-derived calls from the reads in MiXCR, one entry per CDR3 protein. This sample has 100,000 to 150,000 distinct CDR3 sequences, with around 41% found just once. This clonotype came up many times. Its matching antigen is unknown. Study-wide results and caveats: Patient and control CD8+ Simpson's diversity was not significantly different.

The CDR3 consists of 15 residues. V dropped 6 bases and J dropped 0 bases, with 12 bases sitting between them. Germline V gene data show CDR1 as SEHNR and CDR2 as FQNEAQ (reference sequence). The sequence came from a human donor in good health, serving as a control. The V and J genes are TRBV7-9 and TRBJ1-3; weak D call: TRBD1 (5 bases). The sample comprised sorted CD4+, CD8+, or CD8+CD57+ T cells (not recorded which) from PBMCs. CDR3 sequence reads: CASSIGGSSGNTIYF. CDR3 nucleotide sequence: TGTGCCAGCAGTATCGGGGGGTCCTCTGGAAACACCATATATTTT.